These 24 T cell receptor beta chains were sequenced from one sample in a study of shared clonotypes between healthy human individuals. Clones were sequenced by immunoSEQ multiplex PCR, and TCRdb holds only the in-frame ones, with some missing. Of some 2,000,000 clones listed, about 95% are singletons. The naive CD8 subset, CD45RO-negative cells positively selected for CCR7, excluded terminally differentiated effector memory CD45RA+ cells. Source material: naive CD8+ T cells sorted from blood. The origin of the receptors is a man between 18 and 29 years old in good health.

The V and J genes are TRBV27 and TRBJ1-6; D perhaps matches TRBD1 (6 bases). V was clipped by 5 bases and J by 0 bases, with 14 bases between them. Germline V CDR1 and CDR2: MNHEY, SMNVEV (reference sequence). The CDR3 loop spans 17 amino acids. This CDR3 reads CASSLLGGSSYNSPLHF. CDR3 nucleotides: TGTGCCAGCAGTCTCCTAGGGGGGAGCTCCTATAATTCACCCCTCCACTTT.

The DNA of the CDR3 is TGCGCCAGCTCGGGGGGTTACAATGAGCAGTTCTTC. Encoded protein: CASSGGYNEQFF. The rearrangement links TRBV10-2 to TRBJ2-1; 7 bases align to TRBD2. CDR3 length: 12 amino acids. Germline CDR1 reads WSHSY; CDR2 reads SAAADI. Trimming cost V 8 bases and J 4 bases; bases outside gene matches: 2.

V usage is TRBV27 and J usage is TRBJ2-7; D unclear. V lost 3 bases and J 3 bases, leaving 18 bases between the germline ends. CDR1 and CDR2 (germline): MNHEY, SMNVEV (reference sequence). CDR3 length: 16 residues. The CDR3 sequence: CASSFVPDERFYEQYF. The CDR3 DNA reads TGTGCCAGCAGTTTCGTCCCGGATGAGAGGTTCTACGAGCAGTACTTC.

The chain links TRBV28 to TRBJ2-7; 12 bases align to TRBD2. The ends lost 5 bases at V and 2 bases at J; junction bases unmatched: 4. Germline V gene data show CDR1 as MDHEN and CDR2 as SYDVKM. The CDR3 loop spans 15 amino acids. The CDR3 DNA sequence: TGTGCCAGCAGTACACTAGCGGGGGGAACCTACGAGCAGTACTTC. Translating gives CASSTLAGGTYEQYF.

The rearrangement joins TRBV11-2 to TRBJ2-7; D is ambiguous. V lost 2 bases to trimming and J lost 7 bases, with 18 bases between them. CDR3 length: 15 residues. Germline CDR1 reads SGHAT; CDR2 reads FQNNGV. This CDR3 reads CASSLFQLSLGEQYF. The CDR3 coding sequence is TGTGCCAGCAGCTTATTTCAACTCAGCTTGGGGGAGCAGTACTTC.

This chain connects TRBV15 to TRBJ2-7; D remains unclear. The length of the CDR3 is 14 residues. Trimming shortened V by 0 bases and J by 7 bases, and 13 bases separated the two germline ends. CDR1 is LNHNV and CDR2 is YYDKDF in the germline V gene (reference sequence). The CDR3 DNA reads TGTGCCACCAGCAGAGATACGGGTACCGGAGAGCAGTACTTC. Protein: CATSRDTGTGEQYF.

CDR3 sequence reads: CASSDPADSYEQYF. In DNA form, the CDR3 reads TGTGCCAGCAGTGATCCAGCGGACTCCTACGAGCAGTACTTC. The chain combines TRBV2 with TRBJ2-7, with D possibly being TRBD2 (5 bases). This CDR3 region has 14 residues. Germline CDR1 and CDR2: SNHLY and FYNNEI. V shed 3 bases and J shed 0 bases, with 9 bases lying between them.

The gene calls are TRBV28 and TRBJ2-2; D possibly corresponds to TRBD1 (5 bases). Germline lookup yields CDR1 MDHEN and CDR2 SYDVKM. This CDR3 has 16 residues. Trimming took off 2 bases at V and 5 bases at J, with 15 bases between the two ends. The DNA of the CDR3 is TGTGCCAGCAGTTTAGGGTACCAGGGCCGGACCGGGGAGCTGTTTTTT. Amino acids: CASSLGYQGRTGELFF.

A note on this clone: Other nucleotide sequences in the sample specify the same CDR3. V is TRBV6-5 and J is TRBJ2-7; no clear D gene. The germline V gene encodes CDR1 MNHEY and CDR2 SVGAGI. V gave up 2 bases and J gave up 0 bases, with 8 bases separating them. The CDR3 is made up of 14 amino acids. The CDR3 region is CASSYTDNSYEQYF. The DNA for the CDR3 is TGTGCCAGCAGTTACACTGACAACTCCTACGAGCAGTACTTC.

The chain employs TRBV9 and TRBJ2-3; D gene ambiguous. Looked up from germline, CDR1 is SGDLS and CDR2 is YYNGEE. The V end was cut by 2 bases, the J end by 2 bases, with 12 bases between. CDR3 length: 15 amino acids. The CDR3 DNA follows: TGTGCCAGCAGCGTGGGTAGGCTTCCCACAGATACGCAGTATTTT. This translates into CASSVGRLPTDTQYF.

J is TRBJ2-7 and V is TRBV2, with 7 bases fitting TRBD1. The V gene's germline CDR1 is SNHLY and CDR2 FYNNEI. Losses at the gene ends were 1 base for V and 0 bases for J; bases not matched to a gene: 6. This CDR3 has 16 residues. Here the CDR3 DNA reads TGTGCCAGCAGTGAAGTTGGGACAGAAAGCTCCTACGAGCAGTACTTC. Protein product: CASSEVGTESSYEQYF.

The CDR3 DNA follows: TGCAGCGTTTCCGAGGGTTGGACCTACGAGCAGTACTTC. Amino acid sequence: CSVSEGWTYEQYF. V usage is TRBV29-1 and J usage is TRBJ2-7; D may be TRBD2 (5 bases). The CDR3 has 13 residues. The germline V gene has CDR1 SQVTM and CDR2 ANQGSEA. With 5 bases removed from V and 2 bases from J, the gap between germline ends came to 13 bases.

V usage is TRBV7-9 and J usage is TRBJ2-5; a weak D match, TRBD1 (6 bases). Germline lookup yields CDR1 SEHNR and CDR2 FQNEAQ (reference sequence). V lost 3 bases to trimming and J lost 5 bases, with 19 bases between them. The CDR3 sequence is 16 residues long. Here the CDR3 DNA reads TGTGCCAGCAGCTTGCCGTCGGACAGACTGGGGGAGACCCAGTACTTC. Translated, it gives CASSLPSDRLGETQYF.

This rearrangement joins TRBV4-1 to TRBJ1-1; 8 nucleotides agree with TRBD1. Germline-derived CDR1 and CDR2 are MGHRA and YSYEKL. V lost 6 bases to trimming and J lost 8 bases; unmatched junction nucleotides: 5. This CDR3 is 12 amino acids long. The chain's CDR3 is CASRPRTGEAFF. CDR3 nucleotides: TGCGCCAGCAGACCTCGGACAGGGGAAGCTTTCTTT.

This chain links TRBV7-9 with TRBJ2-5; TRBD1 agrees at 9 bases. CDR1 and CDR2 (germline): SEHNR, FQNEAQ (reference sequence). CDR3 size: 14 residues. After removal of 4 bases from V and 5 bases from J, the junction contained 5 bases not matched to a gene. CDR3 sequence reads: CASSSGQGWETQYF. The CDR3 bases are TGTGCCAGCAGCTCCGGACAGGGGTGGGAGACCCAGTACTTC.

The chain joins TRBV7-9 to TRBJ2-1, with D maybe TRBD1 (6 bases). Germline CDR1 SEHNR, CDR2 FQNEAQ (reference sequence). V was shortened by 3 bases and J by 2 bases, with 8 bases between the two germline ends. This CDR3 is 14 amino acids long. CDR3 nucleotide sequence: TGTGCCAGCAGCTTTGAGGGGGCCTACAATGAGCAGTTCTTC. As protein: CASSFEGAYNEQFF.

V usage is TRBV11-3 and J usage is TRBJ2-3; 8 bases map to TRBD2. Germline V CDR1 and CDR2: SGHNT, YENEEA. Trimming removed 5 bases from V and 4 bases from J; junction bases left unmatched: 8. The CDR3 totals 15 residues. CDR3 loop: CASSPRTSTADTQYF. The CDR3 coding sequence is TGTGCCAGCAGCCCGCGGACTAGCACCGCAGATACGCAGTATTTT.

The chain has TRBV30 and TRBJ2-1; perhaps TRBD2 as D (5 bases). The CDR3 is made up of 15 amino acids. Trimming shortened V by 4 bases and J by 4 bases, and 17 bases separated the two germline ends. The germline V gene encodes CDR1 GTSNPN and CDR2 SVGIG (reference sequence). The chain's CDR3 is CAWTGGEMGYNEQFF. In DNA form, the CDR3 reads TGTGCCTGGACCGGTGGGGAGATGGGATACAATGAGCAGTTCTTC.

The gene calls are TRBV27 and TRBJ1-1, with D tentatively TRBD1 (6 bases). Germline V gene data show CDR1 as MNHEY and CDR2 as SMNVEV (reference sequence). The CDR3 runs to 14 residues. Trimming removed 8 bases at V and 1 base at J, with 14 bases between. The CDR3 spells CASGLTGGNTEAFF. Here the CDR3 DNA reads TGTGCCAGCGGCTTGACAGGAGGGAACACTGAAGCTTTCTTT.

The count of this clone is one. The genes are TRBV6-5 and TRBJ2-1; D tentatively fits TRBD1 or TRBD2 (5 bases each). The CDR3 consists of 15 residues. Germline V gives CDR1 MNHEY, CDR2 SVGAGI. The V gene lost 5 bases and the J gene lost 5 bases, with 16 bases spanning the gap. The CDR3 DNA is TGTGCCAGCAGTGGCGAATGGGACGGCCACAATGAGCAGTTCTTC. Encoded protein: CASSGEWDGHNEQFF.

The chain employs TRBV5-5 and TRBJ1-5; TRBD1 matches 8 bases. This CDR3 has 16 amino acids. The germline V gene has CDR1 SGHKS and CDR2 YYEKEE (reference sequence). V dropped 2 bases and J dropped 0; count of bases not matched to a gene: 4. CDR3 bases: TGTGCCAGCAGCTTAGAGGGACAGGCTAGCAATCAGCCCCAGCATTTT. Amino acids: CASSLEGQASNQPQHF.

This rearrangement joins TRBV5-1 to TRBJ1-1, with D hard to call. V was cut by 0 bases and J by 4 bases, with 10 bases left in between. Germline CDR1 is SGHRS and CDR2 is YFSETQ. The CDR3 runs to 14 residues. The CDR3: CASSLDPDGTEAFF. The CDR3 bases are TGCGCCAGCAGCTTGGACCCAGATGGCACTGAAGCTTTCTTT.

V and J are TRBV4-3 and TRBJ2-7, with TRBD2 matching over 10 bases. CDR3 size: 16 residues. In germline, CDR1 is LGHNA, CDR2 YSLEER. J lost 3 bases, V lost 0 bases, and 5 bases had no gene match. This CDR3 is CASSQESSGRRYEQYF. In DNA form, the CDR3 reads TGCGCCAGCAGCCAAGAGTCTAGCGGGAGACGCTACGAGCAGTACTTC.

Points on this clone: The same CDR3 arises from other DNA sequences in this sample as well. V is TRBV4-1 and J is TRBJ2-1; D remains unclear. V lost 1 base and J 1 base, leaving 8 bases between the germline ends. The germline gives CDR1 MGHRA, CDR2 YSYEKL. The CDR3 has 15 amino acids. CDR3 sequence reads: CASSQVGGSYNEQFF. CDR3 in DNA: TGCGCCAGCAGCCAAGTCGGCGGTTCCTACAATGAGCAGTTCTTC.